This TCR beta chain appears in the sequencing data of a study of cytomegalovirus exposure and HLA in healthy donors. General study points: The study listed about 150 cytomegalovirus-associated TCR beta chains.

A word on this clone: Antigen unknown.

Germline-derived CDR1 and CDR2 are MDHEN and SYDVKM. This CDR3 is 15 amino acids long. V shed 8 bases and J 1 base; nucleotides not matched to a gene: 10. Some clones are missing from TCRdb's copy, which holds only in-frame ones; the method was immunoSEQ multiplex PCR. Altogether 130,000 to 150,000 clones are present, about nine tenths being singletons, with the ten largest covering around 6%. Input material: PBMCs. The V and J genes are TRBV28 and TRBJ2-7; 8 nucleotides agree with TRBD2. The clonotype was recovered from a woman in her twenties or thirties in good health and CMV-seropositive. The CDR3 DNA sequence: TGTGCCAGCGATACCTCGGGGGGGCAGTCCTACGAGCAGTACTTC. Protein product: CASDTSGGQSYEQYF.